Listed below are T cell receptor beta chains from one sample, sequenced in a study of CD8+CD57+ T cells in acquired aplastic anemia. TCRdb ran MiXCR on the reads and lists one entry per CDR3 protein. The sample lists 200,000 to 300,000 distinct CDR3 sequences, approximately 82% occurring once. Sequencing used sorted CD4+, CD8+, or CD8+CD57+ T cells (not recorded which) from PBMCs. The origin of the receptors is a human donor with aplastic anemia. The CDR3 runs from the conserved cysteine through the conserved F or W. Each record gives: V gene, D gene, CDR3 length, J gene, clone size, CDR3 protein, CDR3 DNA. D genes are given only for firm matches. Clone sizes are given selectively: once, few, many, or a class where the clone is expanded.

TRBV19	NA	15	TRBJ1-2	once	CASSITGGAYYGYSF	TGTGCCAGCAGCATAACTGGCGGCGCCTACTATGGCTACTCCTTC
TRBV11-1	NA	14	TRBJ2-5	NA	CATGRGAGQETQYF	TGTGCCACCGGCAGGGGCGCCGGCCAAGAGACCCAGTACTTC
TRBV5-1	TRBD2	17	TRBJ2-3	NA	CASSSEGLAGGRDTQYF	TGCGCCAGCAGCTCGGAGGGACTAGCGGGGGGCAGGGATACGCAGTATTTT
TRBV7-2	TRBD2	17	TRBJ2-3	NA	CASSLRLAGGHTDTQYF	TGTGCCAGCAGCTTACGACTAGCGGGGGGTCACACAGATACGCAGTATTTT
TRBV7-3	NA	16	TRBJ2-1	NA	CASSQGGTNGEDEQFF	TGTGCCAGCAGCCAGGGGGGCACAAACGGTGAGGATGAGCAGTTCTTC
TRBV12-3/TRBV12-4	NA	16	TRBJ1-5	NA	CASSLVGTARNQPQHF	TGTGCCAGCAGTTTAGTGGGGACCGCCCGAAATCAGCCCCAGCATTTT
TRBV7-9	NA	13	TRBJ2-7	NA	CASSFLTVGEQYF	TGTGCCAGCAGCTTTTTGACCGTCGGCGAGCAGTACTTC
TRBV7-9	TRBD1	14	TRBJ2-5	once	CAGQGGSEKETYCF	TGTGCCGGACAGGGGGGTAGCGAGAAAGAGACCTACTGCTTT
TRBV7-8	NA	16	TRBJ1-6	once	CASSLTGGPDTQSLHF	TGTGCCAGCAGCTTAACGGGAGGTCCCGATACGCAGTCTCTCCACTTT
TRBV20-1	NA	15	TRBJ1-1	NA	CSASSLEGANTEAFF	TGCAGTGCCAGCAGTTTAGAAGGCGCGAACACTGAAGCTTTCTTT
TRBV28	TRBD2	15	TRBJ2-3	NA	CASSLTSAIEDLLFF	TGTGCCAGCAGTCTAACTAGCGCGATCGAGGATCTGCTTTTTTTT
TRBV2	TRBD1	12	TRBJ2-7	NA	CASREGANHEHF	TGTGCCAGCCGCGAGGGGGCTAACCATGAGCACTTC
TRBV7-2	TRBD1	15	TRBJ1-4	NA	CASSLGTGRNEKLFF	TGTGCCAGCAGCTTAGGGACAGGGAGAAATGAAAAACTGTTTTTT
TRBV11-3	TRBD1	16	TRBJ2-1	NA	CASSLDLTGKTEAQFF	TGTGCCAGCAGCTTAGATCTGACAGGGAAGACCGAAGCGCAGTTCTTC
TRBV7-2	NA	15	TRBJ1-2	NA	CASSLTASFTDTYTF	TGTGCCAGCAGTTTGACAGCTAGCTTCACAGATACCTACACCTTC
TRBV19	NA	17	TRBJ1-4	NA	CASSDPSGEQINEKLFF	TGTGCCAGTAGCGACCCTTCAGGAGAACAAATTAATGAAAAACTGTTTTTT
TRBV9	TRBD2	14	TRBJ2-3	NA	CASSLAGGTGTRYF	TGTGCCAGCAGCCTAGCGGGTGGTACCGGTACCAGGTATTTT
TRBV7-3	NA	14	TRBJ2-1	NA	CASSMVGGDHEQLF	TGTGCCAGCAGCATGGTGGGCGGGGACCATGAGCAGTTATTC
TRBV20-1	NA	14	TRBJ2-7	NA	CSARTPSNSYEQYF	TGCAGTGCCAGGACACCATCGAACTCCTACGAGCAGTACTTC
TRBV7-2	NA	16	TRBJ2-2	few	CASSSRGGTSAGELFF	TGTGCCAGCAGCTCGAGGGGCGGGACCTCCGCCGGGGAGCTGTTTTTT
TRBV11-3	NA	15	TRBJ2-5	few	CASSLGLTAQETQYF	TGTGCCAGCAGCTTAGGTCTGACAGCCCAAGAGACCCAGTACTTC
TRBV7-3	NA	14	TRBJ2-3	NA	CASSHAGGANTQYF	TGTGCCAGCAGCCACGCAGGAGGGGCCAATACGCAGTATTTT
TRBV7-3	NA	15	TRBJ1-2	NA	CASTLKGGADYGCTF	TGTGCCAGCACCTTGAAAGGCGGCGCCGACTATGGCTGCACCTTC
TRBV10-1	TRBD2	15	TRBJ2-5	once	CASSEVRRGEETQYF	TGCGCCAGCAGTGAGGTTCGGCGGGGGGAAGAGACCCAGTACTTC
TRBV15	NA	14	TRBJ2-5	NA	CATSGGSDQETHDF	TGTGCCACCAGCGGAGGCAGCGACCAAGAGACCCACGACTTC
TRBV7-3	NA	16	TRBJ1-1	NA	CASSQTEAGGKQEAFF	TGCGCCAGCAGCCAAACTGAGGCGGGAGGGAAACAAGAAGCTTTCTTT
TRBV7-3	NA	16	TRBJ1-6	NA	CASSLGVAGCTYTLHF	TGTGCCAGCAGCTTAGGAGTAGCCGGGTGTACCTATACCCTCCACTTT
TRBV7-8	NA	16	TRBJ2-1	NA	CASSFHPDGAAHEQFF	TGTGCCAGCAGCTTTCATCCAGACGGGGCAGCCCATGAGCAGTTCTTC
TRBV9	NA	16	TRBJ2-1	NA	CASSQGGRGGKDEQFF	TGTGCCAGCAGCCAGGGGGGCAGAGGGGGTAAGGATGAGCAGTTCTTC
TRBV2	NA	14	TRBJ2-7	NA	CASSNQYPSYEQYF	TGTGCCAGCAGTAACCAGTACCCGTCCTACGAGCAGTACTTC
TRBV7-2	NA	14	TRBJ2-7	NA	CATSFTGGADYEYF	TGTGCCACCAGCTTCACGGGCGGCGCCGACTATGAGTACTTC
TRBV7-3	NA	14	TRBJ2-7	few	CASSLTGEDDTQYF	TGTGCCAGCAGCTTAACGGGGGAGGACGATACGCAGTACTTC
TRBV24-1	NA	15	TRBJ2-3	NA	CATSDHWDRSDTQYF	TGTGCCACCAGTGATCACTGGGACCGCTCCGATACGCAGTATTTT
TRBV7-9	NA	16	TRBJ1-2	NA	CASSSESGDDQYVYTF	TGTGCCAGCAGCTCAGAGAGTGGAGACGACCAGTACGTCTACACCTTC
TRBV7-8	TRBD1	16	TRBJ2-6	NA	CASSLRDRGPDTQLTF	TGTGCCAGCAGCCTCCGGGACAGGGGACCAGATACGCAGCTGACTTTC
TRBV2	NA	15	TRBJ1-1	NA	CVSSGGPTSEAEAFF	TGTGTCAGCAGTGGGGGCCCAACCTCAGAAGCTGAAGCTTTCTTT